The entry below describes one TCR beta chain. Its antigen remains unknown. Unique molecular identifiers were used to barcode this TCRbeta library. Each CDR3 protein gets one entry after TCRdb re-called the PCR reads with MiXCR. This repertoire shows about 830,000 distinct CDR3 sequences, about 15% found once; its top ten account for approximately 4.5%. The data belong to a study of T-cell reconstitution after alpha-beta-depleted transplantation in children. Whole-study results and caveats: Reports say that about two months after transplant, the alpha-beta T cells came out of several hundred graft clones that had expanded.

The CDR3 covers 15 residues. V was pared by 7 bases and J by 0 bases, with 7 bases of the junction left unmatched. This specimen was PBMCs, mostly from graft donor cells, taken 360 days after TCRalphabeta/CD19-depleted stem cell transplant. This TCR came from a male patient younger than 18 who had a stem cell transplant for acute lymphoblastic leukemia, so the T cells may come from the graft donor. The chain recombines TRBV12-3 or TRBV12-4 with TRBJ2-3, with 7 bases lining up with TRBD1. The CDR3: CASIPDRTSTDTQYF. DNA of the CDR3: TGTGCCAGCATCCCGGACAGGACCAGCACAGATACGCAGTATTTT.